This is a list of T cell receptor beta chains from one sample in a study of cytomegalovirus exposure and HLA in healthy donors. Assay: immunoSEQ multiplex PCR; the TCRdb copy retains only in-frame clones and omits some. Its table records about 82,000 clones. Input material: PBMCs. These receptors were obtained from a woman aged 30 to 39 in good health and CMV-seronegative. CDR3s include the opening cysteine and the closing phenylalanine or tryptophan. The D gene is left open where the match is weak.

V	D	J	length	CDR3	DNA
TRBV6-5	-	TRBJ1-1	13	CASYTGLNTEAFF	TGTGCCAGCTATACAGGGTTGAACACTGAAGCTTTCTTT
TRBV6-1	TRBD1	TRBJ2-2	15	CASSPRTGNTGELFF	TGTGCCAGCAGTCCCCGGACAGGGAACACCGGGGAGCTGTTTTTT
TRBV19	TRBD1	TRBJ1-1	14	CASSATGANTEAFF	TGTGCCAGTAGTGCGACAGGGGCGAACACTGAAGCTTTCTTT
TRBV7-9	-	TRBJ2-2	16	CAIKQGGGTNTGELFF	TGTGCCATCAAGCAAGGGGGGGGAACGAACACCGGGGAGCTGTTTTTT
TRBV5-4	-	TRBJ1-1	13	CASRQDTNTEAFF	TGTGCCAGCAGACAGGACACGAACACTGAAGCTTTCTTT
TRBV30	TRBD1	TRBJ1-2	13	CAWSVTQGAGYTF	TGTGCCTGGAGTGTGACGCAGGGGGCTGGCTACACCTTC
TRBV2	-	TRBJ1-4	14	CASNRGATNEKLFF	TGTGCCAGCAATCGGGGTGCGACTAATGAAAAACTGTTTTTT
TRBV4-1	TRBD2	TRBJ2-5	15	CASSLLAGVNEEQYF	TGCGCCAGCAGCCTCTTAGCGGGAGTGAATGAGGAGCAGTACTTC
TRBV19	-	TRBJ2-7	14	CASSTHRNPYEQYF	TGTGCCAGTAGCACTCACAGGAACCCCTACGAGCAGTACTTC
TRBV4-1	TRBD1	TRBJ1-1	18	CASSRSFDRGGLNTEAFF	TGCGCCAGCAGCCGTTCATTCGACAGGGGAGGGTTAAACACTGAAGCTTTCTTT